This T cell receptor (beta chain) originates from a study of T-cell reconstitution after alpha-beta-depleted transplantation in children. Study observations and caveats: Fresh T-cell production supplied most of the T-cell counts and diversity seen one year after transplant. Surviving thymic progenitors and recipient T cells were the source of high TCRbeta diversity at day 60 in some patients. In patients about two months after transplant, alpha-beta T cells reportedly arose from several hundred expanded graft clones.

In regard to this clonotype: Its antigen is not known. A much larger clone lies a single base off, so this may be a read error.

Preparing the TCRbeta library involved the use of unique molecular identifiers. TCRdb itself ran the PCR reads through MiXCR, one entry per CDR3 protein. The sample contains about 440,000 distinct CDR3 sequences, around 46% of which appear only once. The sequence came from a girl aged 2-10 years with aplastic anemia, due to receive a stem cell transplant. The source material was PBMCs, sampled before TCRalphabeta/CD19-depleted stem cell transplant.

CDR3 DNA: TGTGCCAGCAACCGGGTAGGCTCCTGCAATGAGCAGTTCTTC. Its translation is CASNRVGSCNEQFF. The chain joins TRBV5-5 to TRBJ2-1, with D unclear. Germline V lookup: CDR1 SGHKS, CDR2 YYEKEE (reference sequence). There are 14 residues in the CDR3.